This TCR beta chain emerged from a study of OX40 agonist ivuxolimab in advanced cancers. Study observations and caveats: At 0.1 to 3.0 mg/kg and by week 6, CD4+ and CD8+ T cells in the blood had expanded clonally.

The repertoire was sequenced with immunoSEQ multiplex PCR; TCRdb's copy has only in-frame clones and lacks some. The sample lists around 65,000 clones, 88% occurring once. In regard to this clone: Its antigen remains unidentified.

Trimming cost V 9 bases and J 3 bases, with 14 bases left between them. The CDR3 covers 13 residues. CDR1 and CDR2 (germline): MDHEN, SYDVKM. Patients were ruled out by autoimmune disease history or systemic immunosuppression. The source was CD4+ or CD8+ T cells sorted from blood, collected in a trial of the OX40 agonist ivuxolimab. The origin of this receptor is an adult with an advanced solid tumor such as melanoma, head and neck, liver or kidney cancer. The chain has TRBV28 and TRBJ1-2; D gene unclear. CDR3 sequence: CASYTGQHYGYTF. The CDR3 coding sequence is TGTGCCAGTTATACCGGGCAGCACTATGGCTACACCTTC.